What follows are 2 T cell receptor beta chains derived from one specimen sequenced in a study of beta chain features in type 1 diabetes. Study-level results: Shortening of TCRB CDR3s, moderate but significant, appeared in all four CD4+ subsets of Type 1 diabetes patients.

Every isolated RNA sample was fully reverse transcribed, so sequencing captured expressed TCRB transcripts. Profiled with immunoSEQ multiplex PCR; TCRdb holds only in-frame clones, not every one. The data show more than 300,000 clones, with 9.5% to 10% seen just once and around 0.66% held by the top ten. Their recognized antigens are unknown. Sequenced sample: central memory CD4+ T cells from blood. These receptor sequences come from a man aged 25-45 years with type 1 diabetes.

This clone was counted only a few times. This chain joins TRBV5-8 and TRBJ2-5, with 11 bases that match TRBD2. V was pared by 4 bases and J by 4 bases, with 9 bases of the junction left unmatched. Per germline, CDR1 SGHTS and CDR2 YDEGEE. The CDR3 consists of 16 residues. CDR3 in amino acids: CASSPRLAGGGETQYF. CDR3 in DNA: TGTGCCAGCAGCCCCCGTTTAGCGGGAGGGGGAGAGACCCAGTACTTC. Together with reference TRBV5-8 and TRBJ2-5, the CDR3 gives the full variable domain: EAGVTQSPTHLIKTRGQQATLRCSPISGHTSVYWYQQALGLGLQFLLWYDEGEERNRGNFPPRFSGRQFPNYSSELNVNALELEDSALYLCASSPRLAGGGETQYFGPGTRLLVL.

This clone was seen more than once but under ten times. The J gene is TRBJ2-1, the V gene TRBV30; D may be TRBD1 (6 bases). Between the trimmed V and J ends, which lost 6 bases and 0 bases, there was a span of 12 bases. The CDR3 sequence is 14 residues long. Germline CDR1 reads GTSNPN; CDR2 reads SVGIG (reference sequence). The CDR3 region is CACPGQRSYNEQFF. The DNA for the CDR3 is TGTGCCTGCCCGGGACAACGCTCCTACAATGAGCAGTTCTTC.